These 30 T cell receptor beta chains were all obtained from the same sample, sequenced in a study of blood T cells in healthy people across ages. Sample-barcoded 5' priming and a J-beta primer mix drove a second PCR of about 6 to 11 cycles. In TCRdb, the 5' RACE reads were re-called with MiXCR into one record per CDR3 protein. The sample carries fewer than 800,000 distinct CDR3 sequences, approximately 30% recorded once. The sequenced sample was blood. Receptor source: an elderly woman in good health.

In this sample, this clonotype turned up many times. The genes are TRBV12-3 or TRBV12-4 and TRBJ1-1, with D hard to call. CDR3 size: 15 residues. V was trimmed by 6 bases and J by 0 bases, leaving 14 bases between them. The CDR3 DNA follows: TGTGCCAGCAGAAATATTGGGTTGTTGAACACTGAAGCTTTCTTT. Residues: CASRNIGLLNTEAFF.

At least ten counts were recorded for this clonotype. This chain links TRBV20-1 with TRBJ2-1; D gene unclear. Germline CDR1 is DFQATT and CDR2 is SNEGSKA (reference sequence). The CDR3 runs to 14 residues. The CDR3 region has the DNA TGCAGCCGGATGGCCAGGTTCTCCTACAATGAGCAGTTCTTC. It codes for CSRMARFSYNEQFF.

This clonotype was counted a few times. The chain employs TRBV10-3 and TRBJ2-7; 11 bases map to TRBD1. The CDR3 has 14 amino acids. The germline CDR1 and CDR2 sequences are ENHRY and SYGVKD. Trimming cost V 6 bases and J 2 bases; bases outside gene matches: 3. The CDR3 region is CAIRGTGGTYEQYF. The CDR3 DNA is TGTGCCATCAGGGGGACAGGGGGGACCTACGAGCAGTACTTC.

Ten or more counts support this clonotype. The rearrangement uses TRBV4-3 and TRBJ2-3, with TRBD1 identical over 10 bases. This CDR3 is built from 15 residues. Germline assignment: CDR1 LGHNA and CDR2 YSLEER. Trimming cost V 0 bases and J 5 bases; bases outside gene matches: 2. DNA for the CDR3: TGCGCCAGCAGCCAAGAAGGACAGGGGGTAGATACGCAGTATTTT. This codes for CASSQEGQGVDTQYF.

The chain recombines TRBV29-1 with TRBJ2-2; D might be TRBD1 (6 bases). Trimming took off 7 bases at V and 6 bases at J, with 12 bases between the two ends. CDR1 is SQVTM, CDR2 ANQGSEA, per germline. The CDR3 sequence is 12 residues long. This CDR3 is CSAPGVPGELFF. The CDR3 coding sequence is TGCAGCGCCCCAGGGGTCCCCGGGGAGCTGTTTTTT.

This clonotype came up many times. V usage is TRBV30 and J usage is TRBJ2-5, with TRBD1 identical over 8 bases. J was trimmed by 4 bases and V by 3 bases; bases with no gene match: 1. The germline V gene has CDR1 GTSNPN and CDR2 SVGIG (reference sequence). The CDR3 length is 12 residues. CDR3 sequence reads: CAWSGTGETQYF. DNA of the CDR3: TGTGCCTGGAGCGGGACAGGAGAGACCCAGTACTTC.

V is TRBV27 and J is TRBJ2-1; 9 nucleotides line up with TRBD1. Germline-derived CDR1 and CDR2 are MNHEY and SMNVEV (reference sequence). V shed 3 bases and J 12 bases; nucleotides not matched to a gene: 9. This CDR3 has 14 residues. The CDR3 region has the DNA TGTGCCAGCAGTTTCGACAGGGGGGGGAGTGGGCAGTTCTTC. This encodes CASSFDRGGSGQFF.

Many counts were recorded for this clonotype. The chain joins TRBV20-1 to TRBJ1-4; a possible D gene is TRBD1 (6 bases). V was clipped by 3 bases and J by 4 bases, with 12 bases between them. CDR1 is DFQATT, CDR2 SNEGSKA, per germline (reference sequence). This CDR3 has 14 residues. This chain's CDR3 is CSASRGTNNEKLFF. The CDR3 region has the DNA TGCAGTGCTAGTCGGGGGACAAATAATGAAAAACTGTTTTTT.

This clonotype was seen many times. Sequence at one end of the junction differs from germline and may be a read error. The chain links TRBV18 to TRBJ2-1, with D unclear. This CDR3 has 14 amino acids. Germline V gene sequence: CDR1 KGHSH, CDR2 LQKENI. The CDR3 sequence: CASSPRLGYNEQFF. CDR3 coding DNA: TGTGCCAGCTCCCCACGCCTCGGCTACAATGAGCAGTTCTTC.

Details on this clonotype: A much larger clone lies one base from this, so it may be a read error. This rearrangement joins TRBV6-5 to TRBJ2-1; TRBD2 might be the D (5 bases). Deletions cut 4 bases from V and 10 bases from J, with 14 bases between. This CDR3 is built from 13 residues. CDR1 is MNHEY and CDR2 is SVGAGI in the germline V gene. CDR3: CASSSRTGREQFF. The CDR3 nucleotides read TGTGCCAGCAGTTCCAGGACTGGTCGGGAGCAGTTCTTC.

This clonotype was recorded at least ten times. DNA for the CDR3: TGCAGTGCTAGAGATGGAAGCTCCTATAATTCACCCCTCCACTTT. This encodes CSARDGSSYNSPLHF. This sequence joins TRBV20-1 and TRBJ1-6, with unresolved D. The CDR3 spans 15 residues. CDR1 DFQATT and CDR2 SNEGSKA come from the germline V gene (reference sequence). With 0 bases removed from V and 0 bases from J, the gap between germline ends came to 6 bases.

This chain joins TRBV20-1 and TRBJ1-2; maybe TRBD1 (5 bases). CDR1 and CDR2 from the germline V gene are DFQATT and SNEGSKA (reference sequence). Trimming removed 6 bases from V and 4 bases from J, with 12 bases in between. The CDR3 is made up of 12 amino acids. CDR3 DNA: TGCAGTGCAAGGGAGGGGCCCTATGGCTACACCTTC. Residues: CSAREGPYGYTF.

The DNA for the CDR3 is TGTGCCAGCAGCTTAGTCCCGGGTTTCCACGAGCAGTACTTC. Protein: CASSLVPGFHEQYF. This chain links TRBV7-6 with TRBJ2-7, with no clear D. Germline V gene data show CDR1 as SGHVS and CDR2 as FNYEAQ. Deletions cut 1 base from V and 5 bases from J, with 12 bases between. The CDR3 runs to 14 residues.

This clonotype appeared many times. The chain joins TRBV7-9 to TRBJ2-5, with 13 positions matching TRBD2. There are 15 residues in the CDR3. The ends lost 6 bases at V and 2 bases at J; junction bases unmatched: 3. Germline-derived CDR1 and CDR2 are SEHNR and FQNEAQ (reference sequence). The DNA of the CDR3 is TGTGCCAGCAGGACTAGCGGGGGGAATCAAGAGACCCAGTACTTC. The encoded protein is CASRTSGGNQETQYF.

The rearrangement uses TRBV6-1 and TRBJ2-6; no reliable D call. CDR1 is MNHNS and CDR2 is SASEGT in the germline V gene. With 6 bases removed from V and 0 bases from J, the gap between germline ends came to 6 bases. The CDR3 contains 14 residues. The CDR3 spells CASRTDSGANVLTF. The CDR3 DNA reads as TGTGCCAGCAGGACGGACTCTGGGGCCAACGTCCTGACTTTC.

The genes are TRBV3-1 and TRBJ1-4; maybe TRBD1 (5 bases). CDR3 length equals 13 residues. Germline lookup yields CDR1 LGHDT and CDR2 YNNKEL (reference sequence). With 4 bases removed from V and 7 bases from J, the gap between germline ends came to 10 bases. In DNA form, the CDR3 reads TGTGCCAGCAGCCCCTGGGACCGTGAAAAACTGTTTTTT. This codes for CASSPWDREKLFF.

The sample holds many counts of this clonotype. J is TRBJ2-3 and V is TRBV20-1; D possibly corresponds to TRBD2 (5 bases). Germline V lookup: CDR1 DFQATT, CDR2 SNEGSKA (reference sequence). The CDR3 covers 13 residues. The ends were cut back, 3 bases at V and 2 bases at J, with 9 bases in the middle. Written as DNA, the CDR3 is TGCAGTGCTAGGGTGACTACCACAGATACGCAGTATTTT. It is translated as CSARVTTTDTQYF.

This clonotype has ten or more counts. A much larger clone differs by one base, so this may be a read error. This sequence joins TRBV28 and TRBJ2-5; either TRBD1 or TRBD2 may supply D (5 bases each). V lost 3 bases, J lost 11 bases, and 19 bases lay in between. Germline V gene lookup returns CDR1 MDHEN and CDR2 SYDVKM. CDR3 size: 14 residues. The CDR3 reads CASSLTGPIHEQYF. In nucleotides, the CDR3 is TGTGCCAGCAGTTTGACGGGACCGATCCATGAGCAGTACTTC.

Details on this clonotype: A much larger clone sits a single nucleotide away, making a read error possible. V is TRBV28 and J is TRBJ2-1; 7 nucleotides line up with TRBD2. CDR1 and CDR2 (germline): MDHEN, SYDVKM. The CDR3 loop spans 14 amino acids. The CDR3 DNA reads as TGTGCCAGTCTCGGGGCTAGCGGATACACTGAGCAGTTCTTC. Residues: CASLGASGYTEQFF.

This clonotype was picked up a small number of times. The chain uses TRBV9 and TRBJ2-2; D is unresolved. The V gene's germline CDR1 is SGDLS and CDR2 YYNGEE. The CDR3 runs to 13 residues. The V end lost 3 bases, the J end lost 7 bases, and 10 bases lay between the germline ends. The CDR3 DNA reads as TGTGCCAGCAGCGCCGTACGCGACGGGGAGCTGTTTTTT. Translating it yields CASSAVRDGELFF.

In its sample, this clonotype was seen many times. This chain uses TRBV28 with TRBJ2-7; D not resolved. Trimming pared 1 base from V and 3 bases from J, leaving 4 bases between. The CDR3 extends over 12 amino acids. Germline V lookup: CDR1 MDHEN, CDR2 SYDVKM. The CDR3 DNA reads as TGTGCCAGCAGTTTATTATTCTACGAGCAGTACTTC. Translated, it gives CASSLLFYEQYF.

For this clonotype: One base away lies a much larger clone, so this may be a sequencing read error. This chain joins TRBV20-1 and TRBJ2-7, with 9 bases identical to TRBD1. The end of the DNA aligns better with TRBJ2-4, so the J call may be wrong. CDR1 is DFQATT, CDR2 SNEGSKA, per germline (reference sequence). The CDR3 is 13 amino acids. This chain's CDR3 is CSEQGARANIQYF. The CDR3 nucleotides are TGCAGCGAACAGGGGGCAAGGGCGAACATTCAGTACTTC.

V is TRBV7-9 and J is TRBJ2-2, with TRBD1 matching over 7 bases. The V gene's germline CDR1 is SEHNR and CDR2 FQNEAQ (reference sequence). Losses at the gene ends were 2 bases for V and 1 base for J; bases not matched to a gene: 7. The CDR3 has 17 residues. For the CDR3, the DNA is TGTGCCAGCAGCTTAAAGTCAAGGGGGCAGAACACCGGGGAGCTGTTTTTT. Its translation: CASSLKSRGQNTGELFF.

As to this clonotype: Since no conserved phenylalanine or tryptophan closes the CDR3, a read error is the likely cause. V usage is TRBV5-1 and J usage is TRBJ1-2; D is possibly TRBD1 (6 bases). This CDR3 comprises 13 residues. The V gene lost 0 bases and the J gene lost 6 bases, with 9 bases spanning the gap. CDR1 SGHRS and CDR2 YFSETQ come from the germline V gene. CDR3 protein: CASSLAAGDGYTC. In DNA, the CDR3 is TGCGCCAGCAGCTTGGCGGCAGGGGATGGCTACACCTGC.

The chain combines TRBV7-2 with TRBJ1-6, with 9 bases lining up with TRBD1. Germline V lookup: CDR1 SGHTA, CDR2 FQGNSA. The CDR3 consists of 15 residues. The V gene end was trimmed by 3 bases and the J gene end by 6 bases; junction bases not matched to a gene: 3. The CDR3 spells CASSFDRGGNSPLHF. The CDR3 DNA reads TGTGCCAGCAGCTTCGACAGGGGGGGTAATTCACCCCTCCACTTT.

The gene calls are TRBV30 and TRBJ2-3; the match to TRBD2 covers 8 bases. The CDR3 contains 14 residues. From germline, CDR1 is GTSNPN and CDR2 SVGIG (reference sequence). With 3 bases clipped from V and 1 base from J, the junction kept 3 bases outside the gene matches. CDR3 protein: CAWSYGGGTDTQYF. CDR3 DNA: TGTGCCTGGAGCTACGGGGGGGGCACAGATACGCAGTATTTT.

This clonotype appeared a single time. A much larger clone sits a single nucleotide away, making a read error possible. This rearrangement joins TRBV20-1 to TRBJ2-1; a possible D gene is TRBD2 (6 bases). V lost 6 bases to trimming and J lost 9 bases, with 18 bases between them. From germline, CDR1 is DFQATT and CDR2 SNEGSKA (reference sequence). This CDR3 spans 13 amino acids. CDR3 residues: CSAGGAGRSEQFF. As DNA, the CDR3 is TGCAGTGCCGGAGGGGCGGGAAGAAGTGAGCAGTTCTTC.

This clonotype was counted at least ten times. The V gene is TRBV6-1, the J gene TRBJ2-5; D is ambiguous. Trimming left V 6 bases short and J 5 bases short, with 19 bases between. The CDR3 is 15 residues long. The germline CDR1 and CDR2 sequences are MNHNS and SASEGT. The CDR3 spells CASRVVGSEAETQYF. CDR3 in DNA: TGTGCCAGCAGGGTCGTGGGGTCCGAGGCGGAGACCCAGTACTTC.

This clonotype was counted many times. One base away lies a much larger clone, so this may be a sequencing read error. The chain recombines TRBV7-2 with TRBJ2-7; 9 bases are shared with TRBD2. The CDR3 extends over 17 amino acids. The V and J ends lost 0 bases and 3 bases, in that order; junction bases with no gene match: 9. The germline gives CDR1 SGHTA, CDR2 FQGNSA. DNA for the CDR3: TGTGCCAGCAGCTTAGCGGAGACTAGCGGAACTTGCTACGAGCAGTACTTC. Translated: CASSLAETSGTCYEQYF.

This clonotype was observed at least ten times. This chain links TRBV27 with TRBJ2-7; D is perhaps TRBD1 (7 bases). This CDR3 is built from 14 residues. Trimming took off 7 bases at V and 5 bases at J, with 18 bases between the two ends. Germline CDR1 MNHEY, CDR2 SMNVEV (reference sequence). The CDR3 here is CASKPAGGTHEQYF. The CDR3 DNA reads as TGTGCCAGCAAGCCTGCAGGGGGGACGCACGAGCAGTACTTC.